A selection of T cell receptor beta chains follows, all from one sample in a study of T cells after yellow fever vaccination. TCRdb reprocessed the 5' RACE reads via MiXCR and lists one record per CDR3 protein. The table shows 350,000 to 450,000 distinct CDR3 sequences, with about 19% occurring only once. Material: PBMCs, obtained before the yellow fever booster vaccination. All receptors derive from a man younger than 30 who received the YFV17D yellow fever vaccine. CDR3s include the opening cysteine and the closing phenylalanine or tryptophan. The order of the fields is clone size, J gene, D gene, V gene, CDR3 protein, CDR3 DNA. The D gene is left open where the match is weak. Expanded clones are given a class, and other clones once, few, many or no size at all.

size: -
J: TRBJ2-3
D: TRBD1
V: TRBV29-1
CDR3: CSAPGQLADTQYF
DNA: TGCAGCGCCCCGGGACAGCTGGCAGATACGCAGTATTTT

size: few
J: TRBJ2-4
D: -
V: TRBV2
CDR3: CASSAPGKTIQYF
DNA: TGTGCCAGCAGTGCCCCGGGAAAAACGATTCAGTACTTC

size: few
J: TRBJ2-7
D: -
V: TRBV18
CDR3: CASSPGTDMKYEQYF
DNA: TGTGCCAGCTCACCAGGGACCGATATGAAGTACGAGCAGTACTTC

size: -
J: TRBJ2-5
D: -
V: TRBV5-1
CDR3: CASSLDLGKETQYF
DNA: TGCGCCAGCAGCTTGGATCTCGGGAAAGAGACCCAGTACTTC

size: few
J: TRBJ2-3
D: -
V: TRBV20-1
CDR3: CSARDRLAGDTQYF
DNA: TGCAGTGCTAGAGATAGGCTAGCTGGAGATACGCAGTATTTT

size: few
J: TRBJ1-5
D: -
V: TRBV20-1
CDR3: CSARVASGRNQPQHF
DNA: TGCAGTGCTAGAGTCGCTTCAGGGCGCAATCAGCCCCAGCATTTT

size: few
J: TRBJ1-2
D: -
V: TRBV5-1
CDR3: CASSRDGDNYGYTF
DNA: TGCGCCAGCAGCCGGGACGGAGATAACTATGGCTACACCTTC

size: few
J: TRBJ1-5
D: -
V: TRBV6-5
CDR3: CASSYSIRGPQHF
DNA: TGTGCCAGCAGTTACTCGATAAGGGGCCCCCAGCATTTT

size: few
J: TRBJ2-6
D: -
V: TRBV29-1
CDR3: CSVVGGTGANVLTF
DNA: TGCAGCGTTGTAGGAGGGACTGGGGCCAACGTCCTGACTTTC

size: -
J: TRBJ2-5
D: TRBD2
V: TRBV7-2
CDR3: CASSLALTSGGQETQYF
DNA: TGTGCCAGCAGCTTAGCGCTAACTAGCGGGGGGCAAGAGACCCAGTACTTC

size: -
J: TRBJ2-5
D: -
V: TRBV15
CDR3: CATSRDLGEAQYF
DNA: TGTGCCACCAGCAGAGATCTGGGCGAGGCCCAGTACTTC

size: -
J: TRBJ1-6
D: -
V: TRBV7-2
CDR3: CASSLEGGSGSYNSPLHF
DNA: TGTGCCAGCAGCTTAGAAGGAGGATCGGGCTCCTATAATTCACCCCTCCACTTT

size: -
J: TRBJ1-1
D: TRBD1
V: TRBV30
CDR3: CACSPGTGSEAFF
DNA: TGTGCCTGCTCCCCCGGGACAGGGTCTGAAGCTTTCTTT

size: few
J: TRBJ2-1
D: TRBD1
V: TRBV7-6
CDR3: CASSRTRDREIHNEQFF
DNA: TGTGCCAGCAGCCGAACCAGGGACAGGGAGATCCACAATGAGCAGTTCTTC

size: few
J: TRBJ2-1
D: TRBD1
V: TRBV3-1
CDR3: CASSQWDRGHMDEQFF
DNA: TGTGCCAGCAGCCAATGGGACAGGGGGCATATGGATGAGCAGTTCTTC

size: -
J: TRBJ1-3
D: -
V: TRBV3-1
CDR3: CASSQEEWGRNTIYF
DNA: TGTGCCAGCAGCCAAGAAGAGTGGGGAAGAAACACCATATATTTT

size: -
J: TRBJ2-2
D: TRBD2
V: TRBV9
CDR3: CASSVVAGVNTGELFF
DNA: TGTGCCAGCAGCGTAGTAGCGGGGGTGAACACCGGGGAGCTGTTTTTT

size: -
J: TRBJ2-5
D: TRBD2
V: TRBV4-1
CDR3: CASSQEKPLAGGQRWTQYF
DNA: TGCGCCAGCAGCCAAGAAAAGCCACTAGCGGGGGGGCAGCGGTGGACCCAGTACTTC

size: few
J: TRBJ1-1
D: -
V: TRBV4-1
CDR3: CASSQASGPLQWGNTEAFF
DNA: TGCGCCAGCAGCCAAGCTTCGGGCCCTTTACAGTGGGGGAACACTGAAGCTTTCTTT

size: -
J: TRBJ1-4
D: TRBD1
V: TRBV4-3
CDR3: CASSPWETGRGEKLFF
DNA: TGCGCCAGCAGCCCTTGGGAGACAGGGAGGGGAGAAAAACTGTTTTTT

size: medium-sized
J: TRBJ2-7
D: -
V: TRBV7-6
CDR3: CASSPGYEQYF
DNA: TGTGCCAGCAGCCCCGGCTACGAGCAGTACTTC

size: -
J: TRBJ2-7
D: TRBD2
V: TRBV13
CDR3: CASSLETSVFYEQYF
DNA: TGTGCCAGCAGCTTAGAGACTAGCGTCTTCTACGAGCAGTACTTC

size: -
J: TRBJ2-3
D: -
V: TRBV4-3
CDR3: CASSRGLGEVGDTQYF
DNA: TGCGCCAGCAGCCGGGGGTTGGGTGAAGTAGGAGATACGCAGTATTTT